This T cell receptor (beta chain) is drawn from a study of cytomegalovirus exposure and HLA in healthy donors. Study conclusions and caveats: There were some public TCRs occurring in many donors, but most TCR sequences were rare. TCR beta chains numbering roughly 150 were designated cytomegalovirus-associated.

This clone was detected only a few times. The antigen is undetermined. TCRdb keeps only in-frame clones here, not all; method: immunoSEQ multiplex PCR. Among more than 150,000 clones, approximately 88% were seen once, and the ten largest hold over 5.5%. From germline, CDR1 is GTSNPN and CDR2 SVGIG (reference sequence). The V and J ends lost 0 bases and 10 bases respectively, with 18 bases between them. The CDR3 totals 14 residues. This clonotype was obtained from a man younger than 35 in good health and CMV-seropositive. This chain uses TRBV30 with TRBJ1-1, with a possible D match to TRBD1 (6 bases). The sequencing sample was made of PBMCs. The CDR3 reads CAWSVLGGGKRAFF. For the CDR3, the DNA is TGTGCCTGGAGTGTCCTGGGAGGGGGGAAGCGAGCTTTCTTT.